This T cell receptor beta chain was recorded in a study of blood T cell repertoires in COVID-19. Looking at the study overall: Whether acute or convalescent, the COVID-19 samples came from the United States, Italy and Spain. In each case, the material was cDNA or gDNA derived from T cells, B-cell-depleted T cells, or PBMCs.

This CDR3 spans 15 amino acids. The V segment lost 4 bases and the J segment 1 base; nucleotides outside the gene matches: 6. Per germline, CDR1 GTSNPN and CDR2 SVGIG (reference sequence). As originally analysed: Amplification of reference gene primers was used by the study to estimate nucleated cell counts. Clones were sequenced by immunoSEQ multiplex PCR, and TCRdb holds only the in-frame ones, with some missing. V, J and clone size are taken as reported in that table, and D and trimming were inferred from the DNA itself. The sample has some 200,000 clones, about 85% seen once. The chain uses TRBV30 and TRBJ1-4; 7 bases are shared with TRBD1. This receptor was obtained from a man aged 45-65 years who had recovered from COVID-19. The sample consisted of peripheral blood. The CDR3 sequence is CAWTPGTVTNEKLFF. The CDR3 DNA reads as TGTGCCTGGACCCCGGGGACAGTAACTAATGAAAAACTGTTTTTT.